The 20 T cell receptor beta chains below come from one sample, sequenced in a study of blood T cell repertoires in COVID-19. Profiled with immunoSEQ multiplex PCR; TCRdb holds only in-frame clones, not every one. The sample gives more than 250,000 clones, more than 90% of which show up once; less than 20% is in the top ten. Source material: PBMCs or T cells enriched from blood (not recorded which). The source is a woman between 25 and 40 years old who had recovered from COVID-19.

This sequence joins TRBV9 and TRBJ2-3; D perhaps matches TRBD1 (5 bases). This CDR3 is built from 16 residues. CDR1 and CDR2 (germline): SGDLS, YYNGEE. Trimming stripped 0 bases from V and 1 base from J, with 12 bases between. The CDR3 here is CASSVGPGPRTDTQYF. The CDR3 DNA is TGTGCCAGCAGCGTAGGTCCAGGGCCTCGCACAGATACGCAGTATTTT.

The chain employs TRBV11-2 and TRBJ1-3, with TRBD1 matching 8 bases. The junction had 10 bases not matched to a gene; V was cut back by 5 bases and J by 1 base. Per germline, CDR1 SGHAT and CDR2 FQNNGV. The CDR3 length is 17 residues. CDR3 sequence (DNA): TGTGCCAGCAGCCTGGGGACAGGCCCAAGGTCTGGAAACACCATATATTTT. Translation gives CASSLGTGPRSGNTIYF. Full variable domain (remainder filled in from reference TRBV11-2 and TRBJ1-3): EAGVAQSPRYKIIEKRQSVAFWCNPISGHATLYWYQQILGQGPKLLIQFQNNGVVDDSQLPKDRFSAERLKGVDSTLKIQPAKLEDSAVYLCASSLGTGPRSGNTIYFGEGSWLTVV.

V usage is TRBV28 and J usage is TRBJ1-2; tentative D call: TRBD1 (5 bases). Between the trimmed V and J ends, which lost 7 bases and 7 bases, there was a span of 13 bases. Germline V gives CDR1 MDHEN, CDR2 SYDVKM. The CDR3 covers 12 residues. The CDR3 is CASNSQGSGYTF. The CDR3 nucleotides are TGTGCCAGCAACTCTCAGGGATCTGGCTACACCTTC.

The V gene is TRBV19, the J gene TRBJ2-1, with 10 bases identical to TRBD1. Germline CDR1 and CDR2: LNHDA and SQIVND (reference sequence). Germline trimming cut 6 bases from V and 4 bases from J; bases unmatched to any gene: 6. The CDR3 is 15 amino acids. The CDR3 DNA is TGTGCCAGTAGCGGACAGGGGGGAGGGTACAATGAGCAGTTCTTC. This encodes CASSGQGGGYNEQFF. Together with reference TRBV19 and TRBJ2-1, the CDR3 gives the full variable domain: DGGITQSPKYLFRKEGQNVTLSCEQNLNHDAMYWYRQDPGQGLRLIYYSQIVNDFQKGDIAEGYSVSREKKESFPLTVTSAQKNPTAFYLCASSGQGGGYNEQFFGPGTRLTVL.

V and J are TRBV5-1 and TRBJ1-2, with a weak D call TRBD1 (5 bases). Germline lookup yields CDR1 SGHRS and CDR2 YFSETQ. The CDR3 extends over 15 amino acids. The V and J ends lost 4 bases and 4 bases respectively, with 17 bases between them. The chain's CDR3 is CASSPLSGETYGYTF. In nucleotides, the CDR3 is TGCGCCAGCAGCCCCCTCTCGGGGGAGACCTATGGCTACACCTTC.

This chain uses TRBV4-3 with TRBJ1-2; D is perhaps TRBD1 (5 bases). Germline assignment: CDR1 LGHNA and CDR2 YSLEER. The CDR3 spans 15 residues. V was clipped by 0 bases and J by 2 bases, with 10 bases between them. The CDR3 loop is CASSQELGVNYGYTF. CDR3 in DNA: TGCGCCAGCAGCCAAGAGTTAGGGGTCAACTATGGCTACACCTTC.

V and J are TRBV27 and TRBJ2-2; 7 nucleotides align to TRBD2. Germline assignment: CDR1 MNHEY and CDR2 SMNVEV (reference sequence). The V and J ends lost 0 bases and 6 bases, in that order; junction bases with no gene match: 7. The CDR3 consists of 16 residues. CDR3 in amino acids: CASSLSGRTRAGELFF. The DNA for the CDR3 is TGTGCCAGCAGTTTATCGGGGAGGACTAGGGCCGGGGAGCTGTTTTTT.

This chain joins TRBV18 and TRBJ2-1; 7 bases are a match to TRBD2. The junction had 2 bases not matched to a gene; V was cut back by 3 bases and J by 6 bases. CDR1 and CDR2 from the germline V gene are KGHSH and LQKENI. The CDR3 extends over 13 amino acids. The CDR3 DNA follows: TGTGCCAGCTCACCCGCTAGCGGCAATGAGCAGTTCTTC. Translation: CASSPASGNEQFF.

The chain combines TRBV5-5 with TRBJ1-2; TRBD1 aligns across 11 bases. Germline CDR1 SGHKS, CDR2 YYEKEE (reference sequence). Losses at the gene ends were 1 base for V and 7 bases for J; bases not matched to a gene: 6. This CDR3 is built from 15 residues. The CDR3 loop reads CASSLSGTGGFGYTF. The DNA for the CDR3 is TGTGCCAGCAGCTTGAGTGGGACAGGGGGTTTTGGCTACACCTTC.

This clone has only one observation. The V gene is TRBV7-2, the J gene TRBJ2-3, with 8 positions matching TRBD2. This CDR3 has 16 residues. V shed 4 bases, J shed 1 base, and the junction held 7 bases outside the gene matches. Germline values: CDR1 SGHTA, CDR2 FQGNSA. CDR3 coding DNA: TGTGCCAGCAGCTCTCAAGCGGGAGCGGGCACAGATACGCAGTATTTT. Its translation: CASSSQAGAGTDTQYF.

The rearrangement uses TRBV4-1 and TRBJ1-5; D may be TRBD1 (6 bases). Germline-derived CDR1 and CDR2 are MGHRA and YSYEKL. This CDR3 contains 15 residues. The germline V and J ends were trimmed by 4 bases and 4 bases, with 14 bases remaining between them. CDR3 DNA: TGCGCCAGCAGCCCAAGACAGGTCCTGAATCAGCCCCAGCATTTT. It codes for CASSPRQVLNQPQHF.

This clone appeared once. The V and J genes are TRBV7-2 and TRBJ1-4; 8 bases line up with TRBD1. The CDR3 sequence is 15 residues long. The junction had 6 bases not matched to a gene; V was cut back by 1 base and J by 8 bases. Germline lookup yields CDR1 SGHTA and CDR2 FQGNSA. CDR3 protein: CASSLGTGSDEKLFF. CDR3 DNA: TGTGCCAGCAGCTTAGGGACAGGGAGCGACGAAAAACTGTTTTTT.

V gene TRBV6-5 combines with J gene TRBJ2-5; 8 nucleotides agree with TRBD2. The junction had 3 bases not matched to a gene; V was cut back by 4 bases and J by 5 bases. Germline CDR1 and CDR2: MNHEY and SVGAGI. This CDR3 has 13 amino acids. The CDR3 region has the DNA TGTGCCAGCAGTTTAGCGGGGCGGGAGACCCAGTACTTC. Translated: CASSLAGRETQYF.

The V and J genes are TRBV9 and TRBJ1-1; 8 nucleotides match TRBD1. The germline V gene has CDR1 SGDLS and CDR2 YYNGEE. This CDR3 is 15 amino acids long. V lost 7 bases and J lost 5; bases outside the gene matches: 13. The CDR3 reads CASRPKSQGGTEAFF. CDR3 sequence (DNA): TGTGCCAGCCGGCCCAAATCACAGGGGGGGACTGAAGCTTTCTTT.

V usage is TRBV4-2 and J usage is TRBJ1-4; D is unresolved. V lost 0 bases, J lost 10 bases, and 15 bases lay in between. Germline CDR1 and CDR2: LGHNA and YNFKEQ. The CDR3 has 15 amino acids. The CDR3 loop is CASSQDPTLEGKLFF. The CDR3 DNA reads TGTGCCAGCAGCCAAGATCCCACCTTGGAGGGAAAACTGTTTTTT.

This chain uses TRBV18 with TRBJ1-4, with 7 bases lining up with TRBD1. The junction had 5 bases not matched to a gene; V was cut back by 3 bases and J by 4 bases. The CDR3 totals 15 residues. Germline values: CDR1 KGHSH, CDR2 LQKENI. The CDR3 DNA is TGTGCCAGCTCACCGGAGGGACAGCGTAATGAAAAACTGTTTTTT. Translation: CASSPEGQRNEKLFF.

CDR3 in DNA: TGTGCCAGCAGCCCAGCAGGTGCAACTAATGAAAAACTGTTTTTT. Amino acid sequence: CASSPAGATNEKLFF. This chain uses TRBV28 with TRBJ1-4, with D uncertain. V shed 6 bases and J shed 0 bases, with 11 bases lying between them. CDR1 and CDR2 from the germline V gene are MDHEN and SYDVKM. The CDR3 totals 15 residues.

The genes are TRBV27 and TRBJ1-2; 12 bases agree with TRBD1. The V segment lost 4 bases and the J segment 3 bases; nucleotides outside the gene matches: 12. The CDR3 is 18 amino acids. Germline V CDR1 and CDR2: MNHEY, SMNVEV (reference sequence). The CDR3 nucleotides are TGTGCCAGCAGTTCGGGACAGGGGGCTTGGACGTCGGACTATGGCTACACCTTC. Encoded protein: CASSSGQGAWTSDYGYTF.

J is TRBJ1-2 and V is TRBV28; no clear D. Trimming took off 1 base at V and 2 bases at J, with 17 bases between the two ends. The CDR3 has 17 residues. CDR1 is MDHEN and CDR2 is SYDVKM in the germline V gene. In nucleotides, the CDR3 is TGTGCCAGCAGTTTATACCTCGGAACAGTGTCGAACTATGGCTACACCTTC. Translated, it gives CASSLYLGTVSNYGYTF.

The rearrangement links TRBV5-1 to TRBJ1-2, with D perhaps matching TRBD1 (6 bases). This CDR3 contains 14 residues. Trimming left V 3 bases short and J 5 bases short, with 14 bases between. Germline CDR1 and CDR2: SGHRS and YFSETQ. In DNA form, the CDR3 reads TGCGCCAGCAGCTCCACAGGGCTAGAGTATGGCTACACCTTC. Translating gives CASSSTGLEYGYTF.